These T cell receptor beta chains were read from a single sample in a study of T cells in Graves' hyperthyroidism and ophthalmopathy. TCRdb used MiXCR to reprocess the multiplex PCR reads, holding one entry per CDR3 protein. The data show roughly 240,000 distinct CDR3 sequences, with about 16% seen just once and 28% held by the top ten. Sequencing input: blood. The receptors were gathered from a woman younger than 35 with Graves' ophthalmopathy. CDR3s include the opening cysteine and the closing phenylalanine or tryptophan. Each record gives: V gene, clone size, J gene, D gene, CDR3 DNA, CDR3 protein. A D gene is named only where the DNA matches it firmly. For some rows the clone size is stated as once, few or many, or as a class when expanded; others skip it.

v_gene: TRBV7-8
abundance: -
j_gene: TRBJ1-6
d_gene: TRBD1
CDR3nt: TGTGCCAGCACCTGGGACAGAAATTCACCCCTCCACTTT
CDR3aa: CASTWDRNSPLHF

v_gene: TRBV20-1
abundance: many
j_gene: TRBJ2-1
d_gene: -
CDR3nt: TGCAGTGCTAGAGTGGTGAGCTCCTACAATGAGCAGTTCTTC
CDR3aa: CSARVVSSYNEQFF

v_gene: TRBV7-3
abundance: many
j_gene: TRBJ2-3
d_gene: TRBD2
CDR3nt: TGTGCCAGCAGCCCTGTGGGGCTAGCGGGAGTAGATACGCAGTATTTT
CDR3aa: CASSPVGLAGVDTQYF

v_gene: TRBV5-1
abundance: many
j_gene: TRBJ2-2
d_gene: TRBD2
CDR3nt: TGCGCCAGCAGCCCTTTGGCTAGCGGGGCAACCGGGGAGCTGTTTTTT
CDR3aa: CASSPLASGATGELFF

v_gene: TRBV6-1
abundance: many
j_gene: TRBJ1-2
d_gene: -
CDR3nt: TGTGCCAGCAGCCTCGGAGGATCCTATGGCTACACCTTC
CDR3aa: CASSLGGSYGYTF

v_gene: TRBV19
abundance: few
j_gene: TRBJ2-2
d_gene: -
CDR3nt: TGTGCCAGTAGTAATAATTGGGGGTCCCTGAACACCGGGGAGCTGTTTTTT
CDR3aa: CASSNNWGSLNTGELFF

v_gene: TRBV11-2
abundance: many
j_gene: TRBJ2-3
d_gene: -
CDR3nt: TGTGCCAGCAGCCGTATGACAGGGACTAGCACAGATACGCAGTATTTT
CDR3aa: CASSRMTGTSTDTQYF

v_gene: TRBV12-5
abundance: many
j_gene: TRBJ1-5
d_gene: TRBD1
CDR3nt: TGTGCTAGTGGTTTGGTACAAGTGACAGGGGTCAATCAGCCCCAGCATTTT
CDR3aa: CASGLVQVTGVNQPQHF

v_gene: TRBV4-2
abundance: few
j_gene: TRBJ2-3
d_gene: TRBD2
CDR3nt: TGTGCCAGCAGCCAAAATGCCGGGGGGGGAATTGTGACCACAGATACGCAGTATTTT
CDR3aa: CASSQNAGGGIVTTDTQYF

v_gene: TRBV11-3
abundance: many
j_gene: TRBJ2-4
d_gene: -
CDR3nt: TGTGCCAGCAGTCCCGGGGAGCGGCGAAACATTCAGTACTTC
CDR3aa: CASSPGERRNIQYF

v_gene: TRBV4-3
abundance: few
j_gene: TRBJ1-4
d_gene: -
CDR3nt: TGCGCCAGCAGCCAAGATCTCGGGGTGGGACTGTTTTTT
CDR3aa: CASSQDLGVGLFF

v_gene: TRBV7-9
abundance: once
j_gene: TRBJ2-4
d_gene: -
CDR3nt: TGTGCCAGCAGCTTAGGGCAGCGAAACATCCAGTACTTC
CDR3aa: CASSLGQRNIQYF

v_gene: TRBV9
abundance: many
j_gene: TRBJ2-2
d_gene: -
CDR3nt: TGTGCCAGCAGCGTAGTGGGCAGGAACACCGGGGAGCTGTTTTTT
CDR3aa: CASSVVGRNTGELFF

v_gene: TRBV6-1
abundance: many
j_gene: TRBJ2-5
d_gene: -
CDR3nt: TGTGCCAGCAGGGTCCGGGCTACCAAAGAGACCCAGTACTTC
CDR3aa: CASRVRATKETQYF

v_gene: TRBV6-1
abundance: -
j_gene: TRBJ2-2
d_gene: -
CDR3nt: TGTGCCATCAGTGACACCCACTCCGGGGAGCTGTTTTTT
CDR3aa: CAISDTHSGELFF

v_gene: TRBV15
abundance: many
j_gene: TRBJ2-5
d_gene: -
CDR3nt: TGTGCCACCAGCAGTCAGGGGAGAACTCAAGAGACCCAGTACTTC
CDR3aa: CATSSQGRTQETQYF

v_gene: TRBV28
abundance: many
j_gene: TRBJ2-5
d_gene: -
CDR3nt: TGTGCCAGCAGTTCCCGGGCGGGACTCCGCTCGGAGACCCAGTACTTC
CDR3aa: CASSSRAGLRSETQYF

v_gene: TRBV7-3
abundance: many
j_gene: TRBJ2-2
d_gene: -
CDR3nt: TGTGCCAGCAGGGGGGCAGGGAACACCGGGGAGCTGTTTTTT
CDR3aa: CASRGAGNTGELFF

v_gene: TRBV4-2
abundance: many
j_gene: TRBJ2-2
d_gene: TRBD2
CDR3nt: TGTGCCAGCAGCCAGCTCCCTAGCGGAGCGCCGGGGGGGACCGGGGAGCTGTTTTTT
CDR3aa: CASSQLPSGAPGGTGELFF

v_gene: TRBV2
abundance: few
j_gene: TRBJ2-1
d_gene: TRBD2
CDR3nt: TGTGCCAGCAGACGGGGACTAGCGGGAAATGAGCAGTTCTTC
CDR3aa: CASRRGLAGNEQFF

v_gene: TRBV28
abundance: many
j_gene: TRBJ2-7
d_gene: TRBD1
CDR3nt: TGTGCCAGCAGTTTAACGGGACAGGGAAGGGACGAGCAGTACTTC
CDR3aa: CASSLTGQGRDEQYF

v_gene: TRBV7-3
abundance: many
j_gene: TRBJ2-7
d_gene: TRBD2
CDR3nt: TGTGCCAGCAGTCCTCATCTGGGACTAGCGGGAGAGGGTCTTCTTGCAAATTCGGACGAGCAGTACTTC
CDR3aa: CASSPHLGLAGEGLLANSDEQYF

v_gene: TRBV12-3/TRBV12-4
abundance: -
j_gene: TRBJ2-1
d_gene: TRBD2
CDR3nt: TGTGCCAGCAGTGATCTAGCGGGGGGCTCCTACAATGAGCAGTTCTTC
CDR3aa: CASSDLAGGSYNEQFF

v_gene: TRBV20-1
abundance: many
j_gene: TRBJ2-7
d_gene: TRBD2
CDR3nt: TGCAGTGCAGGGGGGACTAGCGCCTCCTACGAGCAGTACTTC
CDR3aa: CSAGGTSASYEQYF

v_gene: TRBV9
abundance: many
j_gene: TRBJ2-7
d_gene: TRBD1
CDR3nt: TGTGCCAGCAGCGTTGACAGGGCCTCCTCCGAGCAGTACTTC
CDR3aa: CASSVDRASSEQYF

v_gene: TRBV7-9
abundance: many
j_gene: TRBJ1-1
d_gene: -
CDR3nt: TGTGCCAGCAGCTTAGGGCACACTAACACTGAAGCTTTCTTT
CDR3aa: CASSLGHTNTEAFF

v_gene: TRBV10-3
abundance: many
j_gene: TRBJ1-1
d_gene: -
CDR3nt: TGTGCCATCAAGGGGTCGGCAGGGCCGGAAACTGAAGCTTTCTTT
CDR3aa: CAIKGSAGPETEAFF

v_gene: TRBV4-1
abundance: -
j_gene: TRBJ2-7
d_gene: TRBD1
CDR3nt: TGCGCCAGCAGCCAGGAACCGGGACAGGGCGCCTACGAGCAGTACTTC
CDR3aa: CASSQEPGQGAYEQYF

v_gene: TRBV15
abundance: many
j_gene: TRBJ2-7
d_gene: TRBD2
CDR3nt: TGTGCCACCAGCAGTCGGACCGGGCTAGCGGTATCCTACGAGCAGTACTTC
CDR3aa: CATSSRTGLAVSYEQYF

v_gene: TRBV20-1
abundance: -
j_gene: TRBJ2-2
d_gene: -
CDR3nt: TGCAGTGCTGGATCCCGGGACTCCAGGCGGTTCGGGGAGCTGTTTTTT
CDR3aa: CSAGSRDSRRFGELFF

v_gene: TRBV20-1
abundance: many
j_gene: TRBJ2-3
d_gene: -
CDR3nt: TGCAGTGCTAGTATAGGGACTGGGACAGATACGCAGTATTTT
CDR3aa: CSASIGTGTDTQYF

v_gene: TRBV6-1
abundance: many
j_gene: TRBJ2-3
d_gene: -
CDR3nt: TGTGCCAGCTCAACTGGGGTGGGTGTCACAGATACGCAGTATTTT
CDR3aa: CASSTGVGVTDTQYF

v_gene: TRBV2
abundance: many
j_gene: TRBJ1-6
d_gene: -
CDR3nt: TGTGCCAGCAGCAAACCGGGAGTCCTCCACTTT
CDR3aa: CASSKPGVLHF

v_gene: TRBV7-2
abundance: -
j_gene: TRBJ1-3
d_gene: -
CDR3nt: TGTGCCAGCAGCGTGGAGGGGTTGACTGGAAACACCATATATTTT
CDR3aa: CASSVEGLTGNTIYF

v_gene: TRBV20-1
abundance: many
j_gene: TRBJ2-1
d_gene: -
CDR3nt: TGCAGTGCTCAGACTTCATCCGGGACTCTCGTCAATGAGCAGTTCTTC
CDR3aa: CSAQTSSGTLVNEQFF

v_gene: TRBV28
abundance: many
j_gene: TRBJ1-1
d_gene: -
CDR3nt: TGTGCCAGTATGACAAGCATGAACACTGAAGCTTTCTTT
CDR3aa: CASMTSMNTEAFF

v_gene: TRBV10-2
abundance: few
j_gene: TRBJ1-3
d_gene: -
CDR3nt: TGCGCCAGCAGTGAGAGGGCCAGCGCAAGCTCTGGAAACACCATATATTTT
CDR3aa: CASSERASASSGNTIYF

v_gene: TRBV6-1
abundance: many
j_gene: TRBJ1-3
d_gene: -
CDR3nt: TGTGCCAGCAGTGTGGACTCTGGAAACACCATATATTTT
CDR3aa: CASSVDSGNTIYF

v_gene: TRBV12-3/TRBV12-4
abundance: -
j_gene: TRBJ1-1
d_gene: -
CDR3nt: TGTGCCAGCAGCTACGGGACGGCAAACACTGAAGCTTTCTTT
CDR3aa: CASSYGTANTEAFF

v_gene: TRBV4-3
abundance: -
j_gene: TRBJ2-7
d_gene: TRBD2
CDR3nt: TGCGCCAGCAGCCAGTGGGCAGCGGGAGTAGACGAGCAGTACTTC
CDR3aa: CASSQWAAGVDEQYF

v_gene: TRBV27
abundance: many
j_gene: TRBJ2-7
d_gene: -
CDR3nt: TGTGCCAGCAGTCCTTCGACAGGAGGGATCTACGAGCAGTACTTC
CDR3aa: CASSPSTGGIYEQYF

v_gene: TRBV2
abundance: -
j_gene: TRBJ1-1
d_gene: -
CDR3nt: TGTGCCAGGCTGGGTAGGCAGAACACTGAAGCTTCCTTT
CDR3aa: CARLGRQNTEASF

v_gene: TRBV12-3/TRBV12-4
abundance: many
j_gene: TRBJ2-5
d_gene: TRBD1
CDR3nt: TGTGCCAGCAGTTCGACAGGGGGACAGACCCAGTACTTC
CDR3aa: CASSSTGGQTQYF

v_gene: TRBV9
abundance: few
j_gene: TRBJ1-6
d_gene: -
CDR3nt: TGTGCCAGCAGCGCGGGATCTTCTCTCCACTTT
CDR3aa: CASSAGSSLHF

v_gene: TRBV10-3
abundance: many
j_gene: TRBJ2-1
d_gene: -
CDR3nt: TGTGCCATCAGTGATGCAGGGACCCTCTACAATGAGCAGTTCTTC
CDR3aa: CAISDAGTLYNEQFF

v_gene: TRBV11-2
abundance: many
j_gene: TRBJ2-2
d_gene: -
CDR3nt: TGTGCCAGCAGCTTATTCTCGGGCGCCTCGAACACCGGGGAGCTGTTTTTT
CDR3aa: CASSLFSGASNTGELFF

v_gene: TRBV5-8
abundance: many
j_gene: TRBJ1-1
d_gene: -
CDR3nt: TGTGCCAGCAGCATTTACACTGAAGCTTTCTTT
CDR3aa: CASSIYTEAFF

v_gene: TRBV6-1
abundance: -
j_gene: TRBJ1-5
d_gene: TRBD1
CDR3nt: TGTGCCAGCAGTCTCGGGACAGGGTATCAGCCCCAGCATTTT
CDR3aa: CASSLGTGYQPQHF

v_gene: TRBV16
abundance: few
j_gene: TRBJ1-5
d_gene: -
CDR3nt: TGTGCCAGCAGCCAAACGACAGAGAGTCAGCCCCAGCATTTT
CDR3aa: CASSQTTESQPQHF

v_gene: TRBV4-2
abundance: many
j_gene: TRBJ1-2
d_gene: -
CDR3nt: TGTGCCAGCAGCCAAGTTGGTCAGGGGCTAGGCTACACCTTC
CDR3aa: CASSQVGQGLGYTF

v_gene: TRBV20-1
abundance: many
j_gene: TRBJ2-1
d_gene: TRBD2
CDR3nt: TGCAGTGCTATGGCTAGCGGGAGGAATGAGCAGTTCTTC
CDR3aa: CSAMASGRNEQFF

v_gene: TRBV11-2
abundance: many
j_gene: TRBJ2-7
d_gene: -
CDR3nt: TGTGCCAGCAGTCTAACAGAGGGACACCTCTACGAGCAGTACTTC
CDR3aa: CASSLTEGHLYEQYF

v_gene: TRBV7-9
abundance: -
j_gene: TRBJ2-7
d_gene: TRBD1
CDR3nt: TGTGCCAGCAGCCCTAGAGGACAGGGGGTCTCCTACGAGCAGTACTTC
CDR3aa: CASSPRGQGVSYEQYF

v_gene: TRBV2
abundance: many
j_gene: TRBJ2-1
d_gene: TRBD2
CDR3nt: TGTGCCAGCAGTGATCTGGCTAGCGGGGGGTCCTACAATGAGCAGTTCTTC
CDR3aa: CASSDLASGGSYNEQFF

v_gene: TRBV7-3
abundance: once
j_gene: TRBJ2-3
d_gene: TRBD2
CDR3nt: TGTGCCAGCAGCTTAATGTGGACTAGCGGGAGTACAGATACGCAGTATTTT
CDR3aa: CASSLMWTSGSTDTQYF

v_gene: TRBV6-9
abundance: -
j_gene: TRBJ2-2
d_gene: -
CDR3nt: TGTGCCAGCAGTTACTTTCGGGGAACCGGGGGGCTGTTTTTT
CDR3aa: CASSYFRGTGGLFF

v_gene: TRBV5-1
abundance: many
j_gene: TRBJ1-1
d_gene: -
CDR3nt: TGCGCCAGCAGCTTCAGCGGGCGGGAAGCTTTCTTT
CDR3aa: CASSFSGREAFF

v_gene: TRBV28
abundance: many
j_gene: TRBJ2-2
d_gene: -
CDR3nt: TGTGCCAGCAGTTTTCCCCCGCGTTCGAACACCGGGGAGCTGTTTTTT
CDR3aa: CASSFPPRSNTGELFF

v_gene: TRBV27
abundance: many
j_gene: TRBJ1-1
d_gene: -
CDR3nt: TGTGCCAGCAGTCGGACTCTAAGGAGTGAAGCTTTCTTT
CDR3aa: CASSRTLRSEAFF

v_gene: TRBV6-2/TRBV6-3
abundance: few
j_gene: TRBJ1-2
d_gene: -
CDR3nt: TGTGCCAGCAGTGGGATAGTCGATCTTAACTATGGCTACACCTTC
CDR3aa: CASSGIVDLNYGYTF